The rows below give T cell receptor beta chains drawn from one sample of a study of CD8+CD57+ T cells in acquired aplastic anemia. In TCRdb, the reads were re-called with MiXCR into one record per CDR3 protein. The sample includes some 410,000 distinct CDR3 sequences, around 72% of them seen just once. Specimen: sorted CD4+, CD8+, or CD8+CD57+ T cells (not recorded which) from PBMCs. The receptors were gathered from a human donor in good health, serving as a control. Each CDR3 is given with its conserved first and last residue. Each record gives: D gene, J gene, clone size, V gene, CDR3 protein, CDR3 DNA. A D gene is named only where the DNA matches it firmly. Part of the rows lack a size; the others show once, few, many or a class for expanded clones.

>-|TRBJ1-2|-|TRBV7-3
CASSKPNSYGYTF
TGTGCCAGCAGCAAGCCGAACAGCTACGGCTACACCTTC
>-|TRBJ2-7|-|TRBV10-3
CALSAGPGANEQYF
TGTGCCCTCAGTGCGGGGCCAGGCGCCAACGAGCAGTACTTC
>-|TRBJ2-3|-|TRBV7-2
CASNSGEGTDTQYF
TGTGCCAGCAACTCGGGAGAGGGCACGGATACGCAGTATTTT
>TRBD2|TRBJ2-1|many|TRBV5-5
CASSFDVASGQFF
TGTGCCAGCAGCTTCGATGTGGCTAGCGGCCAGTTCTTC
>TRBD1|TRBJ2-2|-|TRBV2
CASGGTGANTGELFF
TGTGCCAGCGGGGGGACAGGGGCCAACACCGGGGAGCTGTTTTTT
>-|TRBJ1-2|-|TRBV11-2
CASSPLDEGYGYTF
TGTGCCAGCAGTCCCTTGGACGAGGGCTATGGCTACACCTTC
>-|TRBJ1-2|few|TRBV10-3
CAISRGTSGEGDGYTF
TGTGCCATCAGTCGCGGGACTAGCGGGGAGGGGGATGGCTACACCTTC
>TRBD1|TRBJ2-1|few|TRBV7-2
CASSLVGTALFF
TGTGCCAGCAGCTTAGTCGGGACAGCTCTGTTCTTC
>-|TRBJ2-7|-|TRBV7-2
CASSVDLSSFEQYF
TGTGCCAGCAGCGTAGATCTAAGCTCCTTCGAGCAGTACTTC
>TRBD1|TRBJ2-5|-|TRBV6-5
CASRTGESQYF
TGTGCCAGTCGGACAGGAGAGTCCCAGTACTTC
>TRBD1|TRBJ1-4|few|TRBV4-1
CASSQGPTGLNEKLFF
TGCGCCAGCAGCCAAGGGCCGACAGGGCTTAATGAAAAACTGTTTTTT
>-|TRBJ2-7|-|TRBV2
CASSHQGMLYVQYF
TGTGCCAGCAGTCACCAGGGAATGCTGTACGTGCAGTACTTC
>-|TRBJ2-7|-|TRBV12-3/TRBV12-4
CAIGRGVSYEQYF
TGTGCCATCGGCCGGGGCGTCTCCTACGAGCAGTACTTC
>TRBD2|TRBJ2-7|-|TRBV4-1
CASSPNGGTSGNLYEQYF
TGCGCCAGCAGCCCAAACGGAGGGACTAGCGGGAACCTCTACGAGCAGTACTTC
>-|TRBJ1-5|few|TRBV24-1
CATSGHGGGPNQPQHF
TGTGCCACCAGTGGTCACGGGGGCGGTCCGAATCAGCCCCAGCATTTT
>-|TRBJ2-7|-|TRBV7-2
CASSRRRDDEQYF
TGTGCCAGCAGCCGCCGGCGAGACGACGAGCAGTACTTC
>TRBD2|TRBJ2-1|-|TRBV7-6
CASSPRTSDPLGGEQFF
TGTGCCAGCAGCCCCAGGACTAGCGATCCCCTGGGGGGTGAGCAGTTCTTC
>TRBD1|TRBJ1-6|-|TRBV6-5
CASRDRGLASPLHF
TGTGCCAGCAGAGACAGGGGACTGGCTTCACCCCTCCACTTT
>TRBD2|TRBJ2-1|-|TRBV19
CASSIAAGLYNEQFF
TGTGCCAGTAGTATAGCAGCGGGGCTTTACAATGAGCAGTTCTTC
>-|TRBJ1-3|-|TRBV9
CASSRNSPGTPNYF
TGTGCCAGCAGTCGGAACAGCCCGGGTACGCCCAATTATTTT
>-|TRBJ1-1|-|TRBV24-1
CANSYGLAWNEAFF
TGTGCCAACAGTTACGGGCTCGCGTGGAATGAAGCTTTCTTT
>TRBD1|TRBJ1-6|-|TRBV5-1
CASSPTGDTENSPLHF
TGCGCCAGCAGCCCTACAGGGGACACTGAGAATTCACCCCTCCACTTT
>TRBD1|TRBJ1-1|-|TRBV19
CASSIPDRMNTEAFF
TGTGCCAGTAGTATACCGGACAGGATGAACACTGAAGCTTTCTTT
>-|TRBJ2-5|many|TRBV10-3
CAISESQETQYF
TGTGCCATCAGTGAGTCCCAAGAGACCCAGTACTTC
>-|TRBJ1-2|few|TRBV10-2
CASRGYGYTF
TGCGCCAGCAGGGGGTATGGCTACACCTTC
>-|TRBJ2-5|-|TRBV2
CASMKGGVQETQYF
TGTGCCAGCATGAAGGGGGGGGTCCAAGAGACCCAGTACTTC
>-|TRBJ2-7|-|TRBV6-6
CASAFSRGSYEQYF
TGTGCCAGCGCGTTCTCCAGGGGCTCCTACGAGCAGTACTTC
>-|TRBJ2-3|few|TRBV29-1
CSVGWAGSTDTQYF
TGCAGCGTTGGATGGGCAGGGTCCACAGATACGCAGTATTTT
>TRBD2|TRBJ2-1|-|TRBV7-3
CASSSSPSGGRTDF
TGTGCCAGCAGCTCATCCCCTAGCGGGGGGCGCACGGATTTC
>TRBD2|TRBJ2-2|-|TRBV7-3
CASSKASGGARELFF
TGTGCCAGTAGTAAGGCCAGCGGGGGGGCGAGGGAGCTGTTTTTT
>TRBD1|TRBJ1-6|once|TRBV7-2
CASSSRQGGDPPLHF
TGTGCCAGCAGCTCACGACAGGGTGGGGATCCGCCCCTCCACTTT
>TRBD2|TRBJ2-7|many|TRBV5-1
CASMGGPGTSGGLYEQYF
TGCGCCAGCATGGGGGGTCCCGGGACTAGCGGGGGGCTCTACGAGCAGTACTTC
>-|TRBJ1-2|-|TRBV4-2
CASSQPDPRWTYGYTF
TGTGCCAGCAGCCAACCCGACCCCCGGTGGACCTATGGCTACACCTTC
>-|TRBJ2-5|few|TRBV6-4
CASSFGGWETQYF
TGTGCCAGCAGTTTTGGGGGCTGGGAGACCCAGTACTTC
>TRBD2|TRBJ2-2|-|TRBV20-1
CSASYLLAGAGELFF
TGCAGTGCCTCCTATTTGCTAGCGGGCGCCGGGGAGCTGTTTTTT
>-|TRBJ1-2|-|TRBV12-3/TRBV12-4
CASSLERGLRSYTF
TGTGCCAGCAGCCTCGAGAGAGGCCTTAGGAGCTACACCTTC
>-|TRBJ1-5|-|TRBV5-1
CASSASAEAFQHF
TGCGCCAGCAGCGCGAGCGCTGAAGCTTTCCAGCATTTT
>TRBD2|TRBJ2-5|-|TRBV9
CASSVDLAGGETQYF
TGTGCCAGCAGCGTAGACTTAGCGGGGGGAGAGACCCAGTACTTC
>-|TRBJ2-7|-|TRBV20-1
CSARDGRQQEQYF
TGCAGTGCTAGAGATGGGAGGCAGCAAGAGCAGTACTTC
>-|TRBJ2-7|many|TRBV5-1
CASSQSRGGTYEQYF
TGCGCCAGCAGCCAAAGCAGGGGGGGAACTTACGAGCAGTACTTC
>-|TRBJ1-5|few|TRBV19
CASLGDFLEPQHF
TGTGCCAGTTTAGGGGACTTTCTGGAGCCCCAGCATTTT
>-|TRBJ2-3|-|TRBV19
CASSLDSTDTQYF
TGTGCCAGCAGCTTGGACAGCACAGATACGCAGTATTTT
>-|TRBJ1-2|-|TRBV6-6
CASSEFPLYGYTF
TGTGCCAGCAGTGAATTCCCCCTCTATGGCTACACCTTC
>-|TRBJ2-3|once|TRBV7-8
CASSFTGTKTEYFTQYF
TGTGCCAGCAGCTTCACCGGGACGAAAACGGAGTATTTTACGCAGTATTTT
>-|TRBJ1-6|-|TRBV6-6
CASSFDPDNSPLHF
TGTGCCAGCAGTTTCGACCCTGATAATTCACCCCTCCACTTT
>TRBD2|TRBJ2-7|once|TRBV5-1
CASGEGPQETYEQYF
TGTGCCAGCGGGGAAGGACCTCAAGAGACCTACGAGCAGTACTTC
>TRBD2|TRBJ2-3|-|TRBV11-1
CASSRDAGDTDTQYF
TGTGCCAGCAGCCGAGACGCGGGGGATACAGATACGCAGTATTTT
>TRBD1|TRBJ2-7|few|TRBV19
CASSMTGGNEQYF
TGTGCCAGTAGTATGACAGGGGGAAACGAGCAGTACTTC
>-|TRBJ1-3|many|TRBV7-2
CASRVSQGAGNTIYF
TGTGCCAGCAGGGTGAGCCAGGGTGCAGGAAACACCATATATTTT
>-|TRBJ1-6|-|TRBV25-1
CASSERDGMLFLHF
TGTGCCAGCAGTGAACGGGACGGTATGTTGTTTCTCCACTTT
>-|TRBJ1-5|-|TRBV19
CASRNRNGKQPQHF
TGTGCCAGTAGGAACCGAAATGGCAAGCAGCCCCAGCATTTT
>-|TRBJ2-5|-|TRBV4-3
CASSQDNTAGRGVGEAQYF
TGCGCCAGCAGCCAAGATAACACGGCGGGCAGAGGGGTTGGAGAGGCCCAGTACTTC